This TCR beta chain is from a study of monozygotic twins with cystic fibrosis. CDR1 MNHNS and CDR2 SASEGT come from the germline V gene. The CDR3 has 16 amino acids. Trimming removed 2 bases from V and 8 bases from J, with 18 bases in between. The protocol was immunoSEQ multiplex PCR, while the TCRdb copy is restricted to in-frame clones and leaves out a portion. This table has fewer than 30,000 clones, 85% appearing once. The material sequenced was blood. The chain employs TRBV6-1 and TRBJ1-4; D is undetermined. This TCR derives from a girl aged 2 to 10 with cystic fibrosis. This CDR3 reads CASSEKKRGFTEKLFF. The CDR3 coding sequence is TGTGCCAGCAGTGAAAAGAAACGAGGGTTCACAGAAAAACTGTTTTTT.